Shown below are 30 T cell receptor beta chains from a single sample sequenced in a study of radiotherapy plus CTLA-4 blockade in lung cancer. Data came from immunoSEQ multiplex PCR; TCRdb stores just in-frame clones and leaves some out. Altogether roughly 44,000 clones are present, roughly 90% being singletons, with the ten largest covering 7.8%. Source: peripheral blood, taken from a patient treated with radiotherapy plus ipilimumab. These receptors came from a human donor with non-small cell lung cancer whose response to radiotherapy plus ipilimumab could not be evaluated.

This rearrangement joins TRBV10-1 to TRBJ2-1; 15 bases match TRBD2. From germline, CDR1 is WNHNN and CDR2 SYGVQD (reference sequence). This CDR3 is 19 amino acids long. After removal of 7 bases from V and 7 bases from J, the junction contained 17 bases not matched to a gene. The CDR3: CASKPTGTSGRRVMNEQFF. CDR3 sequence (DNA): TGCGCCAGCAAACCTACCGGGACTAGCGGGAGGCGAGTTATGAATGAGCAGTTCTTC.

The V call is TRBV5-1, the J call TRBJ2-7; D might be TRBD1 (6 bases). This CDR3 spans 16 amino acids. CDR1 and CDR2 from the germline V gene are SGHRS and YFSETQ. Trimming shortened V by 0 bases and J by 0 bases, and 13 bases separated the two germline ends. CDR3 nucleotide sequence: TGCGCCAGCAGCTTGGGGGACAATTACGCCTCCTACGAGCAGTACTTC. Translation gives CASSLGDNYASYEQYF.

The rearrangement links TRBV15 to TRBJ2-5; no firm D call. Germline V gene lookup returns CDR1 LNHNV and CDR2 YYDKDF (reference sequence). CDR3 length equals 14 residues. The V gene lost 1 base and the J gene lost 2 bases, with 8 bases spanning the gap. CDR3 coding DNA: TGTGCCACCAGCAGAGGTGCCAGTCAAGAGACCCAGTACTTC. Amino acid sequence: CATSRGASQETQYF.

The V call is TRBV7-2, the J call TRBJ2-5, with a weak D call TRBD1 (6 bases). In germline, CDR1 is SGHTA, CDR2 FQGNSA. Trimming stripped 6 bases from V and 2 bases from J, with 13 bases between. The CDR3 consists of 14 residues. CDR3 protein: CASSWTVSQETQYF. For the CDR3, the DNA is TGTGCCAGCAGTTGGACAGTTTCACAAGAGACCCAGTACTTC.

The chain employs TRBV5-8 and TRBJ2-5; 7 bases are shared with TRBD2. Trimming cost V 0 bases and J 2 bases; bases outside gene matches: 7. CDR3 length: 16 amino acids. Germline-derived CDR1 and CDR2 are SGHTS and YDEGEE. CDR3 protein: CASSLGAGAGQETQYF. The CDR3 bases are TGTGCCAGCAGCTTGGGTGCGGGAGCGGGGCAAGAGACCCAGTACTTC.

This chain connects TRBV7-2 to TRBJ2-2; TRBD1 might be the D (6 bases). Germline assignment: CDR1 SGHTA and CDR2 FQGNSA. V lost 3 bases and J lost 4, with 9 bases in between. There are 14 residues in the CDR3. CDR3 nucleotides: TGTGCCAGCAGCTTCAACAGGGCCACCGGGGAGCTGTTTTTT. This translates into CASSFNRATGELFF.

The chain joins TRBV6-1 to TRBJ1-1, with D possibly matching TRBD1 (5 bases). V gave up 4 bases and J gave up 1 base, with 13 bases separating them. Germline CDR1 is MNHNS and CDR2 is SASEGT. This CDR3 has 15 residues. The CDR3 is CASSALGRGNTEAFF. In DNA form, the CDR3 reads TGTGCCAGCAGTGCGTTGGGGAGGGGGAACACTGAAGCTTTCTTT.

The chain couples TRBV5-4 to TRBJ1-1, with TRBD1 matching 8 bases. The germline V gene encodes CDR1 SGHNT and CDR2 YYREEE (reference sequence). The CDR3 is 14 amino acids. J was trimmed by 0 bases and V by 2 bases; bases with no gene match: 0. The chain's CDR3 is CASSLQGVNTEAFF. The CDR3 DNA reads TGTGCCAGCAGCTTACAGGGGGTGAACACTGAAGCTTTCTTT.

The V gene is TRBV6-6, the J gene TRBJ2-7, with D tentatively TRBD2 (5 bases). CDR3 length: 15 amino acids. V lost 5 bases and J 6 bases, leaving 20 bases between the germline ends. Germline V gene lookup returns CDR1 MNHNY and CDR2 SVGAGI (reference sequence). CDR3 protein: CASSTGSNFVSEQYF. The CDR3 DNA is TGTGCCAGCAGTACGGGATCCAACTTTGTTTCCGAGCAGTACTTC.

The chain has TRBV7-2 and TRBJ2-3; 13 bases agree with TRBD2. Germline V gene data show CDR1 as SGHTA and CDR2 as FQGNSA. This CDR3 comprises 15 residues. J gave up 5 bases and V 2 bases, and 1 base lay outside the gene matches. CDR3 residues: CASSLTSGRVDTQYF. As DNA, the CDR3 is TGTGCCAGCAGCTTAACTAGCGGGAGGGTAGATACGCAGTATTTT.

This chain connects TRBV5-1 to TRBJ1-2, with TRBD1 matching 9 bases. Trimming cost V 3 bases and J 8 bases; bases outside gene matches: 14. The germline V gene encodes CDR1 SGHRS and CDR2 YFSETQ. The CDR3 is made up of 16 amino acids. This CDR3 is CASSSEGGQGNAGYTF. The CDR3 coding sequence is TGCGCCAGCAGCTCAGAGGGGGGACAGGGCAATGCGGGCTACACCTTC. The full variable domain, in which reference TRBV5-1 and TRBJ1-2 provide the parts outside the CDR3, is KAGVTQTPRYLIKTRGQQVTLSCSPISGHRSVSWYQQTPGQGLQFLFEYFSETQRNKGNFPGRFSGRQFSNSRSEMNVSTLELGDSALYLCASSSEGGQGNAGYTFGSGTRLTVV.

This clone has a single count. This chain connects TRBV5-1 to TRBJ2-1; possible D gene TRBD2, 5 bases. Trimming cost V 1 base and J 2 bases, with 13 bases left between them. The CDR3 sequence is 16 residues long. Germline V gene data show CDR1 as SGHRS and CDR2 as YFSETQ. CDR3: CASSLYNWRAYNEQFF. CDR3 DNA: TGCGCCAGCAGCTTGTATAATTGGCGGGCCTACAATGAGCAGTTCTTC.

The chain recombines TRBV4-1 with TRBJ2-5; 9 nucleotides line up with TRBD2. J was trimmed by 0 bases and V by 0 bases; bases with no gene match: 2. The germline V gene encodes CDR1 MGHRA and CDR2 YSYEKL. This CDR3 has 16 amino acids. CDR3 region: CASSQESGGYQETQYF. CDR3 DNA: TGCGCCAGCAGCCAAGAGAGCGGGGGGTACCAAGAGACCCAGTACTTC.

The chain carries TRBV27 and TRBJ2-7, with D unresolved. Looked up from germline, CDR1 is MNHEY and CDR2 is SMNVEV (reference sequence). V gave up 7 bases and J gave up 7 bases, with 20 bases separating them. The CDR3 totals 14 residues. CDR3 residues: CASKRAPAVEEQYF. The CDR3 DNA is TGTGCCAGCAAGAGAGCACCCGCCGTTGAGGAGCAGTACTTC.

The chain recombines TRBV7-8 with TRBJ2-5; 8 bases are shared with TRBD2. Matching the DNA end better, TRBJ2-7 makes the J call doubtful. This CDR3 comprises 15 residues. The V gene's germline CDR1 is SGHVS and CDR2 FQNEAQ. Here the CDR3 DNA reads TGTGCCAGCAGCTTAGTCACGGGGGGGGGCTACGAGCAGTACTTC. Translation: CASSLVTGGGYEQYF.

The CDR3 here is CASSRGQGGITDTQYF. The CDR3 nucleotides read TGCGCCAGCAGCCGCGGACAGGGAGGTATTACAGATACGCAGTATTTT. The chain joins TRBV5-1 to TRBJ2-3; 8 bases agree with TRBD1. The CDR3 is 16 amino acids. V lost 4 bases and J lost 3; bases outside the gene matches: 10. Per germline, CDR1 SGHRS and CDR2 YFSETQ. Full variable domain (outside the CDR3, taken from reference TRBV5-1 and TRBJ2-3): KAGVTQTPRYLIKTRGQQVTLSCSPISGHRSVSWYQQTPGQGLQFLFEYFSETQRNKGNFPGRFSGRQFSNSRSEMNVSTLELGDSALYLCASSRGQGGITDTQYFGPGTRLTVL.

This clone was observed once. J is TRBJ1-2 and V is TRBV4-2, with D perhaps TRBD1 (6 bases). Germline CDR1 LGHNA, CDR2 YNFKEQ. The V end was cut by 0 bases, the J end by 2 bases, with 10 bases between. CDR3 length: 15 amino acids. As DNA, the CDR3 is TGTGCCAGCAGCCAAGATACTCAGGGGAACTATGGCTACACCTTC. The encoded protein is CASSQDTQGNYGYTF.

The chain uses TRBV10-3 and TRBJ1-2, with 7 bases that match TRBD1. This CDR3 has 17 amino acids. V lost 4 bases and J lost 0; bases outside the gene matches: 11. Germline-derived CDR1 and CDR2 are ENHRY and SYGVKD. CDR3 nucleotides: TGTGCCATCAGTGTTAACCGGGACAGTGGAGCTAACTATGGCTACACCTTC. As protein: CAISVNRDSGANYGYTF.

The chain employs TRBV28 and TRBJ1-3; D might be TRBD1 (5 bases). V was trimmed by 5 bases and J by 6 bases, leaving 14 bases between them. The CDR3 covers 14 residues. Germline V CDR1 and CDR2: MDHEN, SYDVKM. The CDR3, as DNA: TGTGCCAGCAGTCGGGCCGGGGGGACAAACACCATATATTTT. Translated: CASSRAGGTNTIYF.

The rearrangement uses TRBV5-4 and TRBJ2-7; TRBD2 agrees at 9 bases. The CDR3 has 16 amino acids. Germline CDR1 is SGHNT and CDR2 is YYREEE (reference sequence). Trimming took 4 bases from V and 2 from J; bases not matched to a gene: 10. The CDR3 bases are TGTGCCAGCAGCCTTAGCGGGGGTGGCACCCCCTACGAGCAGTACTTC. It encodes CASSLSGGGTPYEQYF.

The chain combines TRBV5-4 with TRBJ1-2, with 10 bases matching TRBD1. J gave up 2 bases and V 4 bases, and 8 bases lay outside the gene matches. The CDR3 loop spans 16 amino acids. CDR1 SGHNT and CDR2 YYREEE come from the germline V gene (reference sequence). The CDR3 nucleotides read TGTGCCAGCAGCGCAGGACAGGGGGGCCCGAACTATGGCTACACCTTC. Protein: CASSAGQGGPNYGYTF.

The chain employs TRBV7-2 and TRBJ2-7; D is possibly TRBD1 (7 bases). Germline CDR1 reads SGHTA; CDR2 reads FQGNSA. The V end lost 5 bases, the J end lost 6 bases, and 23 bases lay between the germline ends. The CDR3 covers 16 residues. CDR3 bases: TGTGCCAGCAGCCAAGGCCCCGGGAGACAGGGTGGCGAGCAGTACTTC. This codes for CASSQGPGRQGGEQYF.

This clone was observed a single time. The chain links TRBV6-5 to TRBJ1-2; no definite D call. This CDR3 has 15 residues. With 0 bases removed from V and 8 bases from J, the gap between germline ends came to 16 bases. CDR1 is MNHEY, CDR2 SVGAGI, per germline. The DNA for the CDR3 is TGTGCCAGCAGTTACTCTTTCGGCTTCACTAAGGGCTACACCTTC. Protein sequence: CASSYSFGFTKGYTF.

V usage is TRBV5-1 and J usage is TRBJ2-7; 13 bases fit TRBD2. From germline, CDR1 is SGHRS and CDR2 YFSETQ. Unmatched junction bases numbered 5, after V lost 3 bases and J lost 2 bases. CDR3 length: 16 amino acids. CDR3 nucleotides: TGCGCCAGCAGCTCCGGGACTAGCGGGATACCCTACGAGCAGTACTTC. It translates to CASSSGTSGIPYEQYF. The full variable domain, rest sourced from reference TRBV5-1 and TRBJ2-7, is KAGVTQTPRYLIKTRGQQVTLSCSPISGHRSVSWYQQTPGQGLQFLFEYFSETQRNKGNFPGRFSGRQFSNSRSEMNVSTLELGDSALYLCASSSGTSGIPYEQYFGPGTRLTVT.

V and J are TRBV7-2 and TRBJ2-2, with TRBD2 matching 10 bases. Germline CDR1 is SGHTA and CDR2 is FQGNSA. Trimming cost V 5 bases and J 0 bases; bases outside gene matches: 9. The CDR3 length is 18 residues. The CDR3 region is CASSPGVLAGANTGELFF. The CDR3 DNA reads as TGTGCCAGCAGCCCTGGAGTCCTAGCGGGAGCGAACACCGGGGAGCTGTTTTTT. Combining the CDR3 with reference TRBV7-2 and TRBJ2-2 gives the whole variable domain GAGVSQSPSNKVTEKGKDVELRCDPISGHTALYWYRQSLGQGLEFLIYFQGNSAPDKSGLPSDRFSAERTGGSVSTLTIQRTQQEDSAVYLCASSPGVLAGANTGELFFGEGSRLTVL.

The V and J genes are TRBV7-2 and TRBJ2-1, with D possibly matching TRBD2 (5 bases). V was trimmed by 0 bases and J by 1 base, leaving 7 bases between them. This CDR3 is 15 amino acids long. Per germline, CDR1 SGHTA and CDR2 FQGNSA. The CDR3 loop reads CASSLASASYNEQFF. CDR3 sequence (DNA): TGTGCCAGCAGCTTAGCTAGCGCATCCTACAATGAGCAGTTCTTC.

The V and J genes are TRBV5-4 and TRBJ1-1, with 8 bases that match TRBD1. The trim removed 3 bases at V and 1 base at J, leaving 14 bases unmatched. The germline V gene encodes CDR1 SGHNT and CDR2 YYREEE (reference sequence). CDR3 length: 18 residues. The CDR3, as DNA: TGTGCCAGCAGCTCCCGGACAGGGAGCGAGAGGAGGAACACTGAAGCTTTCTTT. Translated, it gives CASSSRTGSERRNTEAFF.

The chain links TRBV28 to TRBJ1-5; 7 positions match TRBD1. CDR1 is MDHEN and CDR2 is SYDVKM in the germline V gene. The CDR3 is 17 residues long. Germline trimming cut 5 bases from V and 0 bases from J; bases unmatched to any gene: 10. The CDR3 protein is CASSVRLGQFSNQPQHF. The CDR3 DNA sequence: TGTGCCAGCAGTGTTCGCTTGGGACAGTTTAGCAATCAGCCCCAGCATTTT.

The chain joins TRBV27 to TRBJ1-2; a possible D gene is TRBD1 (5 bases). The CDR3 has 13 residues. In germline, CDR1 is MNHEY, CDR2 SMNVEV (reference sequence). V lost 6 bases, J lost 7 bases, and 15 bases lay in between. The CDR3 nucleotides are TGTGCCAGCAGGGGCAGGGTCTTCAGTGGCTACACCTTC. This translates into CASRGRVFSGYTF.

The rearrangement uses TRBV15 and TRBJ1-5; TRBD1 is a possible D gene (5 bases). The ends were cut back, 2 bases at V and 2 bases at J, with 10 bases in the middle. CDR1 LNHNV and CDR2 YYDKDF come from the germline V gene (reference sequence). CDR3 length: 15 amino acids. CDR3 amino acids: CATSRRRAGNQPQHF. CDR3 sequence (DNA): TGTGCCACCAGCAGACGCAGGGCTGGCAATCAGCCCCAGCATTTT.